This TCR beta chain was obtained from a study of cytomegalovirus exposure and HLA in healthy donors. A remark on this clone: The antigen is undetermined. Sequence at one end of the junction differs from germline and may be a read error.

Primers included in the PCR were 60 Vbeta and 13 Jbeta primers. Data came from immunoSEQ multiplex PCR; TCRdb stores just in-frame clones and leaves some out. This sample has 100,000 to 150,000 clones; approximately 80% occur once, and the top ten carry approximately 3.8%. CDR3 length: 18 residues. Germline V gene lookup returns CDR1 SGHRS and CDR2 YFSETQ. Study-wide results and caveats: HLA alleles showed associations with 16,951 TCR beta sequences in a later analysis, at a 0.05 false discovery rate. V- and J-gene trimming in TCR beta was tied to a missense DCLRE1C variant by an analysis performed later. A prior analysis recorded that most TCR beta V segments were productive about 87% or about 30% of the time. Among CMV-associated TCR beta chains, most appeared HLA-restricted in a later analysis.

This sequence originates from a man in his forties or fifties in good health and CMV-seronegative. The rearrangement joins TRBV5-1 to TRBJ2-6, with D hard to call. Sample: PBMCs. The CDR3 sequence: CTSSLSGQVISGANVLTF. The DNA for the CDR3 is TGCACCAGCAGCTTGTCTGGGCAGGTGATCTCTGGGGCCAACGTCCTGACTTTC.